The rows below give T cell receptor beta chains drawn from one sample of a study of blood T cell repertoires in COVID-19. TCRdb keeps only in-frame clones here, not all; method: immunoSEQ multiplex PCR. The sample carries over 150,000 clones, about four fifths recorded once. The sample was peripheral blood. The origin of the receptors is a woman between 65 and 79 years old with COVID-19, enrolled during active disease. Both conserved end residues are part of each CDR3. A D gene is named only where the DNA matches it firmly. Clone size is shown for a subset of rows, as once, few, many or a class of expanded clone.

CDR3 length: 15; clone size: .; J gene: TRBJ1-6; D gene: TRBD1; V gene: TRBV14; CDR3 DNA: TGTGCCAGCAGCCAAGAGGACAGGGGTAGTTCACCCCTCCACTTT; CDR3 protein: CASSQEDRGSSPLHF
CDR3 length: 16; clone size: .; J gene: TRBJ1-5; D gene: TRBD1; V gene: TRBV19; CDR3 DNA: TGTGCCAGTAGTACCTTTTCGGGACAGGGAAATCAGCCCCAGCATTTT; CDR3 protein: CASSTFSGQGNQPQHF
CDR3 length: 16; clone size: .; J gene: TRBJ1-6; D gene: TRBD1; V gene: TRBV7-2; CDR3 DNA: TGTGCCAGCAGCCCGCGACAGGGTTCTACAAATTCACCCCTCCACTTT; CDR3 protein: CASSPRQGSTNSPLHF
CDR3 length: 14; clone size: .; J gene: TRBJ2-6; D gene: .; V gene: TRBV29-1; CDR3 DNA: TGCAGCGCCAATGGAGGGGATGGGGCCAACGTCCTGACTTTC; CDR3 protein: CSANGGDGANVLTF
CDR3 length: 18; clone size: .; J gene: TRBJ2-2; D gene: TRBD2; V gene: TRBV5-5; CDR3 DNA: TGTGCCAGCAGCCCAGGTGGGACTAGCGGGACCCAAGCCGGGGAGCTGTTTTTT; CDR3 protein: CASSPGGTSGTQAGELFF
CDR3 length: 15; clone size: .; J gene: TRBJ2-1; D gene: .; V gene: TRBV5-5; CDR3 DNA: TGTGCCAGCACCGCGGGGCCGTACGGGTACAATGAGCAGTTCTTC; CDR3 protein: CASTAGPYGYNEQFF
CDR3 length: 15; clone size: once; J gene: TRBJ2-3; D gene: .; V gene: TRBV5-1; CDR3 DNA: TGCGCCAGCGGCTTAGAGCGGGTTAAGGAGGATACGCAGTATTTT; CDR3 protein: CASGLERVKEDTQYF
CDR3 length: 15; clone size: .; J gene: TRBJ2-1; D gene: .; V gene: TRBV27; CDR3 DNA: TGTGCCAGCCGGCAGAGGGCTGTCTCCTACAATGAGCAGTTCTTC; CDR3 protein: CASRQRAVSYNEQFF
CDR3 length: 16; clone size: .; J gene: TRBJ2-3; D gene: TRBD1; V gene: TRBV7-3; CDR3 DNA: TGTGCCAGCAGCTTTGGGGACAGCCTTCACACAGATACGCAGTATTTT; CDR3 protein: CASSFGDSLHTDTQYF
CDR3 length: 15; clone size: .; J gene: TRBJ2-2; D gene: .; V gene: TRBV5-4; CDR3 DNA: TGTGCCAGCAGCATAACTAGCAGGAACACCGGGGAGCTGTTTTTT; CDR3 protein: CASSITSRNTGELFF